This is a list of T cell receptor beta chains from one sample in a study of OX40 agonist ivuxolimab in advanced cancers. The assay was immunoSEQ multiplex PCR, and TCRdb's table has in-frame clones only and misses some. The sample lists 60,000 or so clones, about 91% occurring once. The sample consisted of CD4+ or CD8+ T cells sorted from blood, taken in a trial of the OX40 agonist ivuxolimab. These receptors came from an adult with an advanced solid tumor such as melanoma, head and neck, liver or kidney cancer. The CDR3 runs from the conserved cysteine through the conserved F or W. The D gene is left open where the match is weak. Clone size is given for some rows only: seen once, a few or many times, or a class if the clone is expanded.

size,V,D,J,DNA,CDR3
.,TRBV5-4,.,TRBJ2-7,TGTGCCAGCAGCTCCGGAGGGGCCTACGAGCAGTACTTC,CASSSGGAYEQYF
.,TRBV19,.,TRBJ1-3,TGTGCCAGTAGTTGGGAGGACTCTGGAAACACCATATATTTT,CASSWEDSGNTIYF
.,TRBV13,.,TRBJ2-3,TGTGCCAGCAGCTTAGTCGGGGGCACAGATACGCAGTATTTT,CASSLVGGTDTQYF
.,TRBV4-1,.,TRBJ1-5,TGCGCCAGCAGCCAAGAAGGGGGAGAGTATCAGCCCCAGCATTTT,CASSQEGGEYQPQHF
.,TRBV9,TRBD2,TRBJ2-1,TGTGCCAGCAGCGTAGACGGGACTAGCGGAAACAATGAGCAGTTCTTC,CASSVDGTSGNNEQFF
once,TRBV4-1,.,TRBJ1-6,TGCGCCAGCAGCCAAGAGGGACAAGTCGGTCGCTCCTATAATTCACCCCTCCACTTT,CASSQEGQVGRSYNSPLHF
.,TRBV7-9,TRBD2,TRBJ2-2,TGTGCCAGCAGCGATCACGGGGGGACGTTACCCACCGGGGAGCTGTTTTTT,CASSDHGGTLPTGELFF
.,TRBV27,.,TRBJ1-1,TGTGCCAGCAGTATAAGGGGACCGGGACCCGAAGCTTTCTTT,CASSIRGPGPEAFF
.,TRBV5-6,.,TRBJ1-5,TGTGCCAGCAGCTCGGAGAGAGACAGAGGTGGCAATCAGCCCCAGCATTTT,CASSSERDRGGNQPQHF
once,TRBV9,.,TRBJ2-7,TGTGCCAGCAGCGGACCCGGGACGAGTCCCTACGAGCAGTACTTC,CASSGPGTSPYEQYF
.,TRBV7-6,.,TRBJ2-1,TGTGCCAGCAGCTTGGGGCCCAGCTGGGGGAATGAGCAGTTCTTC,CASSLGPSWGNEQFF
.,TRBV27,.,TRBJ2-7,TGTGCCAGCAGTTTTGGGTCCGAGCAGTACTTC,CASSFGSEQYF
.,TRBV2,.,TRBJ2-1,TGTGCCAGCAGGATAGAAGGAGTTGAGCAGTTCTTC,CASRIEGVEQFF
.,TRBV6-6,.,TRBJ2-3,TGTGCCAGCAGTCAGGGGGGCCCCAGCACAGATACGCAGTATTTT,CASSQGGPSTDTQYF
.,TRBV7-6,TRBD2,TRBJ2-2,TGTGCCAGCAGCTCTAGCGGGGGGGCGACCGGGGAGCTGTTTTTT,CASSSSGGATGELFF
.,TRBV6-5,TRBD1,TRBJ2-2,TGTGCCAGCGGCAGGGGGACGTTCGCCGGGGAGCTGTTTTTT,CASGRGTFAGELFF
.,TRBV5-1,TRBD2,TRBJ2-3,TGCGCCAGCAGCGAAGGACTAGCGGGAGTCAAAGATACGCAGTATTTT,CASSEGLAGVKDTQYF
.,TRBV11-2,.,TRBJ2-7,TGTGCCAGCAGCTTAGAACATTGGGCAGTCGCCGGCTACGAGCAGTACTTC,CASSLEHWAVAGYEQYF
.,TRBV12-5,TRBD2,TRBJ2-7,TGTGCTAGTGGCTCTCAAGTCACTATTCTAGCGGGAGCCGAGCAGTACTTC,CASGSQVTILAGAEQYF
.,TRBV7-9,.,TRBJ1-2,TGTGCCAGCAGCAGGGACTATGGCTACACCTTC,CASSRDYGYTF
.,TRBV19,TRBD1,TRBJ1-2,TGTGCCACCCGACAGGGGGGTTACGGCTACACCTTC,CATRQGGYGYTF
.,TRBV7-9,.,TRBJ2-2,TGTGCCAGCACTGTTGCCTTCGGGGAGCTGTTTTTT,CASTVAFGELFF
.,TRBV7-9,.,TRBJ1-6,TGTGCCAGCAGCTTAGGGCAGTACTCCTATAATTCACCCCTCCACTTT,CASSLGQYSYNSPLHF
.,TRBV7-9,.,TRBJ1-1,TGTGCCAGCAGCATCCCTTCGGGGCCGAATGAAGCTTTCTTT,CASSIPSGPNEAFF
.,TRBV6-5,TRBD1,TRBJ1-2,TGTGCCAGCAGTTCTGGACAGGGGGACTATGGCTACACCTTC,CASSSGQGDYGYTF
.,TRBV29-1,.,TRBJ2-2,TGCAGCGGGCGAGGGCTCCCGGACACCGGGGAGCTGTTTTTT,CSGRGLPDTGELFF
few,TRBV9,TRBD1,TRBJ2-1,TGTGCCAGCAGCGTAGCTCTGGGACAGGGGGCCGACAATGAGCAGTTCTTC,CASSVALGQGADNEQFF
.,TRBV7-8,.,TRBJ2-3,TGTGCCAGCAGCTTATTGCTGGATACGCAGTATTTT,CASSLLLDTQYF
.,TRBV21-1,.,TRBJ2-3,.,CASSKVGGGSTDTQYF
.,TRBV4-1,.,TRBJ1-2,TGCGCCAGCAGCCAAGATCCAAGCGGGGTGGTCTATGGCTACACCTTC,CASSQDPSGVVYGYTF
few,TRBV6-5,.,TRBJ1-1,TGTGCCAGCATGGAGGGGGTGCTCGCTTTCTTT,CASMEGVLAFF
.,TRBV14,.,TRBJ1-6,TGTGCCAGCAGCCAATTCGACAGAGGTGATAATTCACCCCTCCACTTT,CASSQFDRGDNSPLHF
.,TRBV4-1,.,TRBJ2-1,TGCGCCAGCAGCTACTCCCTAGGCGGATACAATGAGCAGTTCTTC,CASSYSLGGYNEQFF
.,TRBV9,.,TRBJ2-7,TGTGCCAGCAGCGTCAACTCCGGCGAGCAGTACTTC,CASSVNSGEQYF
.,TRBV9,TRBD2,TRBJ2-1,TGTGCCAGCAGCGCCTCAAGACTAGCGGGGGATTACAATGAGCAGTTCTTC,CASSASRLAGDYNEQFF
.,TRBV5-1,TRBD1,TRBJ1-2,TGCGCCAGCAGCTTGTCGGGACAGATAACAAACTATGGCTACACCTTC,CASSLSGQITNYGYTF
.,TRBV5-6,.,TRBJ2-3,TGTGCCAGCAGCTACGGGTCTCTCACAGATACGCAGTATTTT,CASSYGSLTDTQYF
.,TRBV20-1,.,TRBJ2-7,TGCAGTGCTAGAGGGGCCTACGAGCAGTACTTC,CSARGAYEQYF
few,TRBV2,.,TRBJ1-1,TGTGCCATCAAGCCTAGGGGAAAGGAGAACACTGAAGCTTTCTTT,CAIKPRGKENTEAFF
.,TRBV7-3,TRBD2,TRBJ2-1,TGTGCCAGCAGCTTAGTTTCAGGCGGGGGGAATGAGCAGTTCTTC,CASSLVSGGGNEQFF
.,TRBV27,TRBD1,TRBJ1-2,TGTGCCAGCAGTCACGGGACAGGGGAGCACTATGGCTACACCTTC,CASSHGTGEHYGYTF
.,TRBV6-6,.,TRBJ1-2,TGTGCCAGCAGTTATTTACCCGTCGGCCGCTATGGCTACACCTTC,CASSYLPVGRYGYTF